These 9 T cell receptor beta chains came from one sample sequenced in a study of T cells after yellow fever vaccination. MiXCR, applied by TCRdb to the 5' RACE reads, yields one record per CDR3 protein. The sample lists 320,000 or so distinct CDR3 sequences, roughly 8% seen once, with around 17% in the top ten. The sequences come from PBMCs, collected roughly 45 days after the first yellow fever vaccination. The receptors shown here come from a man aged 18 to 29 who received the YFV17D yellow fever vaccine.

The chain joins TRBV3-1 to TRBJ1-2; 7 bases fit TRBD1. V was pared by 2 bases and J by 2 bases, with 14 bases of the junction left unmatched. CDR3 length: 18 residues. Looked up from germline, CDR1 is LGHDT and CDR2 is YNNKEL (reference sequence). As DNA, the CDR3 is TGTGCCAGCAGCCAACCGGGGGACAGTTTCAAAGGGAACTATGGCTACACCTTC. Its translation is CASSQPGDSFKGNYGYTF.

The chain carries TRBV5-1 and TRBJ2-7; D ambiguous. Trimming shortened V by 0 bases and J by 0 bases, and 16 bases separated the two germline ends. Germline CDR1 is SGHRS and CDR2 is YFSETQ. The CDR3 runs to 17 residues. CDR3 sequence reads: CASSLALFATLSYEQYF. The CDR3 coding sequence is TGCGCCAGCAGCTTGGCCCTATTTGCAACACTCTCCTACGAGCAGTACTTC.

The chain links TRBV5-1 to TRBJ2-2; tentative D call: TRBD1 (6 bases). Trimming shortened V by 0 bases and J by 8 bases, and 11 bases separated the two germline ends. There are 14 residues in the CDR3. Germline V gene sequence: CDR1 SGHRS, CDR2 YFSETQ. Here the CDR3 DNA reads TGCGCCAGCAGCTTGGCGAGGACAGCTGGGGAGCTGTTTTTT. Its translation is CASSLARTAGELFF.

Many counts were recorded for this clonotype. The chain employs TRBV29-1 and TRBJ2-3; 7 bases are a match to TRBD2. Germline V gives CDR1 SQVTM, CDR2 ANQGSEA. The CDR3 runs 12 residues. V shed 5 bases and J 6 bases; nucleotides not matched to a gene: 5. CDR3 sequence: CSVLLGGDTQYF. For the CDR3, the DNA is TGCAGCGTTCTTTTGGGGGGGGATACGCAGTATTTT.

This clonotype was counted only a few times. A junction boundary mismatches the germline segment, possibly from a read error. This chain uses TRBV11-2 with TRBJ2-5; D possibly matches TRBD1 or TRBD2 (5 bases each). This CDR3 is built from 19 residues. Germline V lookup: CDR1 SGHAT, CDR2 FQNNGV. CDR3 loop: CASRLGIGTEDLYQETQYF. The CDR3 DNA reads as TGTGCCAGCAGGTTAGGGATCGGGACGGAGGATTTGTACCAAGAGACCCAGTACTTC.

This clonotype was recorded at least ten times. This chain joins TRBV3-1 and TRBJ1-1; 7 bases align to TRBD1. V gave up 2 bases and J gave up 5 bases; unmatched junction bases: 5. Germline lookup yields CDR1 LGHDT and CDR2 YNNKEL (reference sequence). This CDR3 has 14 amino acids. CDR3: CASSQLTGVTEAFF. The CDR3 DNA follows: TGTGCCAGCAGCCAACTAACAGGGGTTACTGAAGCTTTCTTT.

The chain has TRBV6-2 or TRBV6-3 and TRBJ2-4; a weak D match, TRBD2 (5 bases). The germline V gene encodes CDR1 MNHEY and CDR2 SVGEGT. The CDR3 runs 16 residues. The V end was cut by 7 bases, the J end by 5 bases, with 21 bases between. The CDR3 region is CASTQQAGGSQNIQYF. CDR3 DNA: TGTGCCAGCACCCAGCAAGCCGGTGGGAGCCAAAACATTCAGTACTTC.

The V and J genes are TRBV4-3 and TRBJ1-5; D not resolved. Germline values: CDR1 LGHNA, CDR2 YSLEER. Trimming pared 0 bases from V and 5 bases from J, leaving 8 bases between. The CDR3 loop spans 14 amino acids. CDR3 nucleotide sequence: TGCGCCAGCAGCCAAGATTGGAGGGATCAGCCCCAGCATTTT. It translates to CASSQDWRDQPQHF.

The sample holds a few counts of this clonotype. The J gene is TRBJ2-3, the V gene TRBV4-1; D unclear. Germline loops: CDR1 MGHRA, CDR2 YSYEKL. This CDR3 is built from 14 residues. The ends were cut back, 2 bases at V and 2 bases at J, with 8 bases in the middle. The CDR3 nucleotides are TGCGCCAGCAGCCAACTAGAATACACAGATACGCAGTATTTT. It specifies CASSQLEYTDTQYF.